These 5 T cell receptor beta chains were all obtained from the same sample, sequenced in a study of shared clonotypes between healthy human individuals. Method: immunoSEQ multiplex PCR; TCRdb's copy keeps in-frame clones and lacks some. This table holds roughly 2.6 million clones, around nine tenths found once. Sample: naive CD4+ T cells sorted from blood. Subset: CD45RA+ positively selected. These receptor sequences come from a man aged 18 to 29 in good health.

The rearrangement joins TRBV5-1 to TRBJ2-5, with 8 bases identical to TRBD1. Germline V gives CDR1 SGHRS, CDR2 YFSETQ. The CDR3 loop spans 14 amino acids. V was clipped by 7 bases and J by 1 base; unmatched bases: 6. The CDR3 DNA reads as TGCGCCAGCCGCCCCACAGGGGGCCAAGAGACCCAGTACTTC. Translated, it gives CASRPTGGQETQYF.

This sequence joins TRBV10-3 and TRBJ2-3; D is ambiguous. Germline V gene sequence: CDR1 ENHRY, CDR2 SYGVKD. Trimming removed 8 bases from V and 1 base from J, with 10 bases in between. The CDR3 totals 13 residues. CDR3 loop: CAIGQARTDTQYF. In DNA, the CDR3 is TGTGCCATCGGTCAGGCTCGCACAGATACGCAGTATTTT.

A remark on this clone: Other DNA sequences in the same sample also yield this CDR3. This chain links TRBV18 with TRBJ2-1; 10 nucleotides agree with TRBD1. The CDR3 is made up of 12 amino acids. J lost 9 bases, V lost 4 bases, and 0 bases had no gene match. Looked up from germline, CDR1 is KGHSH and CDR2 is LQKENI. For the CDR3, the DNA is TGTGCCAGCTCACGGACAGGGGGTGAGCAGTTCTTC. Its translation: CASSRTGGEQFF. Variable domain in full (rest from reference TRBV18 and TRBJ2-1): NAGVMQNPRHLVRRRGQEARLRCSPMKGHSHVYWYRQLPEEGLKFMVYLQKENIIDESGMPKERFSAEFPKEGPSILRIQQVVRGDSAAYFCASSRTGGEQFFGPGTRLTVL.

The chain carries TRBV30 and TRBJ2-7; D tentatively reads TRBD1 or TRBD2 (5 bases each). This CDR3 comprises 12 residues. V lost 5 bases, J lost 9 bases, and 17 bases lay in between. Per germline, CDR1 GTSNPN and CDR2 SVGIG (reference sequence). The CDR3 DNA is TGTGCCTGGGGAGGTCAGGACACCCGGCAGTACTTC. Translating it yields CAWGGQDTRQYF.

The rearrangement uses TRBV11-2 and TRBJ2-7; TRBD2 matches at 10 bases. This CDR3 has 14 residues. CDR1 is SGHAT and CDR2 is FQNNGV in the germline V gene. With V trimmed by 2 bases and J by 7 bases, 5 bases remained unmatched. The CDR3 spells CASSLWLAGDEQYF. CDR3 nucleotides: TGTGCCAGCAGCTTATGGCTAGCGGGGGATGAGCAGTACTTC.